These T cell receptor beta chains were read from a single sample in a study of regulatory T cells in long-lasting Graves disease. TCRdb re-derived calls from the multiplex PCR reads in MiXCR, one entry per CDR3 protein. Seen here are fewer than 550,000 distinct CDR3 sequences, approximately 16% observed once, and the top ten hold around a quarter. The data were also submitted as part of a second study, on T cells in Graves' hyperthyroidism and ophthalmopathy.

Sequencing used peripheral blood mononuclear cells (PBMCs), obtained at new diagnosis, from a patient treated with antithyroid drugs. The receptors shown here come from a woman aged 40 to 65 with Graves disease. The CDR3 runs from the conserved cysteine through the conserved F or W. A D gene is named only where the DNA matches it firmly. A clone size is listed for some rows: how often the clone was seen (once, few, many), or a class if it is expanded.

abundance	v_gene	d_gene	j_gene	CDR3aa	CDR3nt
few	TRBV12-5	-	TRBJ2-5	CASGLVHFEGGQETQYF	TGTGCTAGTGGTTTGGTACATTTCGAGGGGGGGCAAGAGACCCAGTACTTC
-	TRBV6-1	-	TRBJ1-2	CASSVNYGHTF	TGTGCCAGCAGTGTGAACTATGGCCACACCTTC
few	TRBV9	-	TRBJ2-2	CASNRAEYSGELFF	TGTGCCAGCAACCGGGCGGAATACTCCGGGGAGCTGTTTTTT
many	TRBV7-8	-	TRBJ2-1	CASSAIRTSEQFF	TGTGCCAGCAGCGCAATCCGTACGAGTGAGCAGTTCTTC
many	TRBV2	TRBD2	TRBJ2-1	CASSLTSGSPNEQFF	TGTGCCAGCAGCCTTACTAGCGGGAGCCCCAATGAGCAGTTCTTC
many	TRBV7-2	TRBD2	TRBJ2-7	CASSWGGDYEQYF	TGTGCCAGCAGCTGGGGGGGGGACTACGAGCAGTACTTC
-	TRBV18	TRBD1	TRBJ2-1	CASSNASTGGFF	TGTGCCAGCTCTAACGCCTCAACAGGGGGGTTCTTC
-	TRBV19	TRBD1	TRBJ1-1	CASSIRTGGNTEAFF	TGTGCCAGTAGTATAAGGACAGGTGGGAACACTGAAGCTTTCTTT
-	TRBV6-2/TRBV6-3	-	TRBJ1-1	CASTLTGAQAFF	TGTGCCAGCACCCTCACCGGAGCCCAGGCTTTCTTT
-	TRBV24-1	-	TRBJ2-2	CATSDLNPGTGELFF	TGTGCCACCAGTGATTTGAACCCGGGGACCGGGGAGCTGTTTTTT
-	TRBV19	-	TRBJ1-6	CASQTGTFNSPLHF	TGTGCCAGTCAAACCGGGACATTTAATTCACCCCTCCACTTT
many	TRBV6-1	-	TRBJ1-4	CASSSVPGWFEKLFF	TGTGCCAGCAGCTCCGTTCCGGGGTGGTTTGAAAAACTGTTTTTT
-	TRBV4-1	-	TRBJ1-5	CASSQFTDSNQPQHF	TGCGCCAGCAGCCAATTCACAGATAGCAATCAGCCCCAGCATTTT
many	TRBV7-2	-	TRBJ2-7	CASSIHYEQYF	TGTGCCAGCAGCATTCACTACGAGCAGTACTTC
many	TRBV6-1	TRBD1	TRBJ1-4	CASSDNRDRPTNEKLFF	TGTGCCAGCAGTGACAACCGGGACAGACCAACTAATGAAAAACTGTTTTTT
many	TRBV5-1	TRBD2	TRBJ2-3	CASSAAGGITDTQYF	TGCGCCAGCAGCGCAGCGGGGGGAATCACAGATACGCAGTATTTT
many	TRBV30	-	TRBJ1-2	CAWSPGPSWGYTF	TGTGCCTGGAGTCCTGGGCCATCTTGGGGCTACACCTTC
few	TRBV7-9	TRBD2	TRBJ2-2	CAPGRVGGELVF	TGTGCCCCCGGGAGGGTCGGCGGGGAGCTGGTTTTT
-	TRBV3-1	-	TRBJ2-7	CASSHPSRGVYEQYF	TGTGCCAGCAGCCATCCCTCCAGGGGAGTCTACGAGCAGTACTTC
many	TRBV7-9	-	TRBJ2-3	CASSSDWGQTSTDTQYF	TGTGCCAGCAGCTCGGATTGGGGCCAGACGAGCACAGATACGCAGTATTTT